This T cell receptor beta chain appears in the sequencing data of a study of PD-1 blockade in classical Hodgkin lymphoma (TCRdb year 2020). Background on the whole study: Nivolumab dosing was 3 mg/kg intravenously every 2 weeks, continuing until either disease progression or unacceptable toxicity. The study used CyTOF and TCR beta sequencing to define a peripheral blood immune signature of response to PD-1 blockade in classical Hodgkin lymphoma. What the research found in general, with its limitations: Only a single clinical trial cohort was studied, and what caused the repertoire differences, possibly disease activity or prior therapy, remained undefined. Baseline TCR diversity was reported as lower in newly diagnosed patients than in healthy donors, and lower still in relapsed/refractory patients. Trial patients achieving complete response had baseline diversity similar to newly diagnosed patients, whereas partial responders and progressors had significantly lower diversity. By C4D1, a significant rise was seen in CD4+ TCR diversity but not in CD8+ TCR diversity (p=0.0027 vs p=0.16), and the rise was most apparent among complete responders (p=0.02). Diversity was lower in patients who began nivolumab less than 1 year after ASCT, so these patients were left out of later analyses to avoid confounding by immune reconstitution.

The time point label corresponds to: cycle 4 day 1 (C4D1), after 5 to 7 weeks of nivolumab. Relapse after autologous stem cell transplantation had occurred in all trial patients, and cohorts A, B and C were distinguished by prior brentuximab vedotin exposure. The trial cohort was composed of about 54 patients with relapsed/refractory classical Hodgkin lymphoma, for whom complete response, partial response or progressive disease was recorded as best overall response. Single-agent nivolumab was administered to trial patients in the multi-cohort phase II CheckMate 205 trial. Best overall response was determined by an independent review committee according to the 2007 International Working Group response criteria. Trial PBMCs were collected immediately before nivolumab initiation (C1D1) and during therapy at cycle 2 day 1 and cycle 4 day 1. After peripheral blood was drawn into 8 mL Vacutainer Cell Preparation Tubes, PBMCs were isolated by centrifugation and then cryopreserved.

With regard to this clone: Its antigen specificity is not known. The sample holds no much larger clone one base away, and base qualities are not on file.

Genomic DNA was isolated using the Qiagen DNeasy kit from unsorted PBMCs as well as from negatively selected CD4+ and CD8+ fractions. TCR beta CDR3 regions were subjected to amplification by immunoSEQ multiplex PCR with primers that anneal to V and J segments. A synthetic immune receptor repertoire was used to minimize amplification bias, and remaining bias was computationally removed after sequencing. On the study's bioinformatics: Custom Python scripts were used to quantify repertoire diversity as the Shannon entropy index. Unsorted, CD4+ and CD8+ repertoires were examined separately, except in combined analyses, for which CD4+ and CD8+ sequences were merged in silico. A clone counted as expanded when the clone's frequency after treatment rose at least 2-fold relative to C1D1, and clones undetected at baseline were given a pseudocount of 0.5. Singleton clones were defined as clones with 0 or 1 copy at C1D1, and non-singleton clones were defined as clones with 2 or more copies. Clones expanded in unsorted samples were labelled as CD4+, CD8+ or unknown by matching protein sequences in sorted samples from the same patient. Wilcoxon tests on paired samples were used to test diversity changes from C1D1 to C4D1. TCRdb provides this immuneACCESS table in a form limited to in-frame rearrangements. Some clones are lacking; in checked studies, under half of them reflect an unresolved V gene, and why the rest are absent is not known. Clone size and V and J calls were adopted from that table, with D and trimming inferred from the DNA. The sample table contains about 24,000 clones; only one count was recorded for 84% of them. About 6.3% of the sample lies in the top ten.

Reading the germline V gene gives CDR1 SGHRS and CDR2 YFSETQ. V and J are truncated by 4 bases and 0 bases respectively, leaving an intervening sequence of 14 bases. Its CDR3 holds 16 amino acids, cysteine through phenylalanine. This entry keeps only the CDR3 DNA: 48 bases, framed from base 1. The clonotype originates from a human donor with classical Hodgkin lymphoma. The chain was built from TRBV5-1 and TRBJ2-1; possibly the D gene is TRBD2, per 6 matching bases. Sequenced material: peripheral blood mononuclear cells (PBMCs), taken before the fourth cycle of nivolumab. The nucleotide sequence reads TGCGCCAGCAGCGGAGGACTACCCCTCTCCTACAATGAGCAGTTCTTC. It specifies CASSGGLPLSYNEQFF.